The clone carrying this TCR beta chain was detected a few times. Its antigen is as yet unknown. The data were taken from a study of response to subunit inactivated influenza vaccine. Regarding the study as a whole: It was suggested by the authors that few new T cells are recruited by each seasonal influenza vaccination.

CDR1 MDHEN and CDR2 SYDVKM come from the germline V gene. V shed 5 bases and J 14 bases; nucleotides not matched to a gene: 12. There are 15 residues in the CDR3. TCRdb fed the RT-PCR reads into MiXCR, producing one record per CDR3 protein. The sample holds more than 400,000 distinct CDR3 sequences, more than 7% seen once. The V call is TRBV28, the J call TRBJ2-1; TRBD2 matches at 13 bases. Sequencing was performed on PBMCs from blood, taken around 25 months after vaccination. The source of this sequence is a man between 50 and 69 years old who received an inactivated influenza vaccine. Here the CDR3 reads CASSDTELAGGPEFF. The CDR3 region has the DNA TGTGCCAGCAGTGACACCGAACTAGCGGGAGGGCCGGAGTTCTTC.